The clone carrying this TCR beta chain was counted a single time. The data were obtained in a study of T cell changes during pregnancy in multiple sclerosis. Clones were sequenced by immunoSEQ multiplex PCR, and TCRdb holds only the in-frame ones, with some missing. This sample has approximately 65,000 clones; over 80% occur once, and the top ten carry 0.7% to 0.8%. The germline V gene encodes CDR1 LGHNA and CDR2 YNFKEQ. Trimming took off 1 base at V and 2 bases at J, with 7 bases between the two ends. The CDR3 totals 14 residues. This sequence originates from a female donor with multiple sclerosis, enrolled in a pregnancy study. The input for sequencing was CD4+ T cells from peripheral blood mononuclear cells, taken in the first trimester of pregnancy. The chain joins TRBV4-2 to TRBJ2-3; D is undetermined. In nucleotides, the CDR3 is TGTGCCAGCAGCCAAGTGCAGGACACAGATACGCAGTATTTT. It codes for CASSQVQDTDTQYF.